The T cell receptor beta chain described here comes from a study of blood T cell repertoires in COVID-19. Study at large: Whether acute or convalescent, the COVID-19 samples came from the United States, Italy and Spain. Nucleic acid was either cDNA or gDNA, and it came from T cells, B-cell-depleted T cells, or PBMCs.

Authors' methods: Reference gene primer amplification gave estimated nucleated cell counts. Clones were sequenced by immunoSEQ multiplex PCR, and TCRdb holds only the in-frame ones, with some missing. V, J and clone size are those of that table, while D and trimming were read from the DNA. Of over 150,000 clones in the sample, 80% to 90% were seen once. V shed 5 bases, J shed 9 bases, and the junction held 13 bases outside the gene matches. Germline V CDR1 and CDR2: SGHKS, YYEKEE (reference sequence). The CDR3 is made up of 17 amino acids. The chain has TRBV5-5 and TRBJ2-6, with 11 nucleotides matching TRBD2. The receptor comes from a man aged 50-60 years with active or convalescent COVID-19. Material for sequencing was peripheral blood. CDR3 loop: CASRPEGGLAAGNVLTF. The CDR3 DNA reads as TGTGCCAGCAGGCCGGAAGGGGGACTAGCGGCTGGCAACGTCCTGACTTTC.